This T cell receptor (beta chain) was sequenced in a study of neurological immune-mediated disorders. This clonotype was seen many times. The antigen remains unidentified. V shed 3 bases and J shed 1 base, with 7 bases lying between them. The CDR3 is made up of 13 amino acids. 5'RACE with 10-nucleotide random UMIs generated the cDNA. Every sequencing run generated over 180 million TCR-beta sequences from 15-18 subjects. Via MiXCR, TCRdb re-called the 5' RACE reads, giving one row per CDR3 protein. The sample lists tens of thousands of distinct CDR3 sequences; around 3.5% were seen once. Broader study findings: Grouping of repertoires by phylogeny put those of 18 of 34 multiple sclerosis patients into a single related-CDR3 cluster, a possible signature. The multiple sclerosis repertoire cluster showed no association with any clinical or MRI feature. The authors stated that larger cohorts are needed.

Sequenced sample: PBMCs. The clonotype comes from a woman aged 50 to 60 with multiple sclerosis. V is TRBV12-3 or TRBV12-4 and J is TRBJ2-7, with a possible D match to TRBD1 (6 bases). The chain's CDR3 is CASSFQGSYEQYF. The CDR3 region has the DNA TGTGCCAGCAGTTTTCAGGGGTCCTACGAGCAGTACTTC.